The 28 T cell receptor beta chains below come from one sample, sequenced in a study of T cell changes during pregnancy in multiple sclerosis. Only in-frame clones appear in the TCRdb table, and some are missing; sequencing was by immunoSEQ multiplex PCR. The table includes fewer than 85,000 clones, around 96% detected once. Sample: peripheral blood, taken in the second trimester of pregnancy. Receptors originate from a female donor with multiple sclerosis, enrolled in a pregnancy study.

V gene TRBV5-1 combines with J gene TRBJ1-3; D uncertain. V lost 2 bases, J lost 0 bases, and 6 bases lay in between. Germline CDR1 SGHRS, CDR2 YFSETQ. This CDR3 contains 14 residues. Here the CDR3 DNA reads TGCGCCAGCAGCTTAAGGAGCTCTGGAAACACCATATATTTT. Protein sequence: CASSLRSSGNTIYF.

The chain carries TRBV27 and TRBJ2-1; D remains unclear. CDR1 is MNHEY, CDR2 SMNVEV, per germline (reference sequence). The V end lost 4 bases, the J end lost 6 bases, and 16 bases lay between the germline ends. CDR3 length equals 15 residues. The CDR3 sequence: CASSSRPSSGNEQFF. The CDR3 DNA follows: TGTGCCAGCAGTTCCCGACCCTCTTCGGGCAATGAGCAGTTCTTC.

V usage is TRBV19 and J usage is TRBJ2-7, with 11 bases matching TRBD1. The V gene end was trimmed by 5 bases and the J gene end by 3 bases; junction bases not matched to a gene: 6. Germline V gene lookup returns CDR1 LNHDA and CDR2 SQIVND (reference sequence). The CDR3 totals 15 residues. Here the CDR3 DNA reads TGTGCCAGTAGTCGACCCGGGACAGGGGGCTACGAGCAGTACTTC. Translated, it gives CASSRPGTGGYEQYF.

This clone was seen once. The J gene is TRBJ1-5, the V gene TRBV6-1; D perhaps matches TRBD1 (5 bases). The germline V and J ends were trimmed by 3 bases and 4 bases, with 13 bases remaining between them. Germline lookup yields CDR1 MNHNS and CDR2 SASEGT. This CDR3 region has 15 residues. DNA of the CDR3: TGTGCCAGCAGTGACGGACAAGCGATTAATCAGCCCCAGCATTTT. This codes for CASSDGQAINQPQHF.

J is TRBJ1-1 and V is TRBV5-1; possible D gene TRBD1, 5 bases. V lost 4 bases, J lost 0 bases, and 16 bases lay in between. The CDR3 consists of 16 residues. Germline V gene sequence: CDR1 SGHRS, CDR2 YFSETQ. The CDR3 here is CASSSSGSSLNTEAFF. DNA for the CDR3: TGCGCCAGCAGCAGTTCAGGGTCCTCCTTGAACACTGAAGCTTTCTTT.

The chain uses TRBV25-1 and TRBJ1-2, with D perhaps matching TRBD1 (6 bases). Trimming removed 3 bases at V and 5 bases at J, with 10 bases between. This CDR3 spans 13 amino acids. Germline V CDR1 and CDR2: MGHDK, SYGVNS. The CDR3 protein is CASSEAGVYGYTF. The CDR3 DNA is TGTGCCAGCAGTGAGGCAGGGGTATATGGCTACACCTTC.

V gene TRBV30 combines with J gene TRBJ2-7, with 7 bases lining up with TRBD2. The germline gives CDR1 GTSNPN, CDR2 SVGIG (reference sequence). This CDR3 has 13 amino acids. The J segment lost 3 bases and the V segment lost 2 bases, leaving 4 bases of the junction unmatched. In DNA, the CDR3 is TGTGCCTGGAGTAGGACTAGTTACTACGAGCAGTACTTC. Amino acid sequence: CAWSRTSYYEQYF.

The V gene is TRBV5-1, the J gene TRBJ2-6; D is ambiguous. V was pared by 0 bases and J by 4 bases, with 11 bases between. Germline CDR1 SGHRS, CDR2 YFSETQ. This CDR3 has 16 residues. The CDR3 coding sequence is TGCGCCAGCAGCTTGGATCTACCCTACGGGGCCAACGTCCTGACTTTC. This encodes CASSLDLPYGANVLTF.

The gene calls are TRBV28 and TRBJ2-2, with a possible D match to TRBD2 (5 bases). Germline V CDR1 and CDR2: MDHEN, SYDVKM. V was shortened by 0 bases and J by 4 bases, with 6 bases between the two germline ends. This CDR3 region has 14 residues. The CDR3 sequence is CASSLWAGTGELFF. Written as DNA, the CDR3 is TGTGCCAGCAGTTTATGGGCGGGCACCGGGGAGCTGTTTTTT.

The chain carries TRBV29-1 and TRBJ2-1; 9 bases are shared with TRBD1. The CDR3 has 14 amino acids. V lost 6 bases and J lost 4; bases outside the gene matches: 7. Looked up from germline, CDR1 is SQVTM and CDR2 is ANQGSEA. CDR3: CSVGRTGAYNEQFF. The CDR3 DNA follows: TGCAGCGTAGGACGGACAGGGGCGTACAATGAGCAGTTCTTC.

The V and J genes are TRBV30 and TRBJ2-7; 9 bases agree with TRBD1. After removal of 5 bases from V and 1 base from J, the junction contained 6 bases not matched to a gene. CDR1 GTSNPN and CDR2 SVGIG come from the germline V gene (reference sequence). This CDR3 is built from 14 residues. The CDR3 here is CAWGGQGTSYEQYF. The CDR3 nucleotides are TGTGCCTGGGGGGGACAGGGAACATCCTACGAGCAGTACTTC.

CDR3 nucleotides: TGTGCTAGTGGTTTACGGGACAGGGGGGACACCGGGGAGCTGTTTTTT. Translating it yields CASGLRDRGDTGELFF. The gene calls are TRBV12-5 and TRBJ2-2; 11 bases map to TRBD1. The CDR3 consists of 16 residues. The germline CDR1 and CDR2 sequences are LGHNT and FRNRAP. Unmatched junction bases numbered 3, after V lost 3 bases and J lost 3 bases.

The J gene is TRBJ1-2, the V gene TRBV5-4; 8 positions agree with TRBD1. Germline-derived CDR1 and CDR2 are SGHNT and YYREEE (reference sequence). The J segment lost 8 bases and the V segment lost 2 bases, leaving 5 bases of the junction unmatched. The CDR3 sequence is 13 residues long. Here the CDR3 reads CASSLDRGFGYTF. In DNA, the CDR3 is TGTGCCAGCAGCTTAGACAGGGGATTCGGCTACACCTTC.

The rearrangement uses TRBV10-1 and TRBJ2-1; D is undetermined. From germline, CDR1 is WNHNN and CDR2 SYGVQD (reference sequence). The CDR3 is 15 amino acids. V was trimmed by 5 bases and J by 5 bases, leaving 16 bases between them. The CDR3 spells CASSLVRCSHNEQFF. The CDR3 DNA sequence: TGCGCCAGCAGTTTAGTGAGGTGCAGCCACAATGAGCAGTTCTTC.

The CDR3 sequence: CASSRGRSGYNEQFF. CDR3 bases: TGTGCCAGCAGCCGTGGCCGATCGGGATACAATGAGCAGTTCTTC. The chain links TRBV5-4 to TRBJ2-1; D possibly corresponds to TRBD2 (5 bases). V was clipped by 4 bases and J by 4 bases, with 15 bases between them. Per germline, CDR1 SGHNT and CDR2 YYREEE (reference sequence). CDR3 length: 15 amino acids.

The CDR3: CASSKEGTGIYNEQFF. CDR3 nucleotides: TGTGCCAGCAGCAAAGAGGGGACAGGGATATACAATGAGCAGTTCTTC. This chain connects TRBV21-1 to TRBJ2-1; TRBD1 is the table's D call, not checked against the DNA. TRBV21-1 is classified as a pseudogene. CDR3 length equals 16 residues.

The chain has TRBV5-1 and TRBJ2-7; 9 nucleotides line up with TRBD2. The CDR3 runs 13 residues. The ends lost 4 bases at V and 3 bases at J; junction bases unmatched: 2. Germline loops: CDR1 SGHRS, CDR2 YFSETQ. CDR3 region: CASSRTSDYEQYF. In DNA form, the CDR3 reads TGCGCCAGCAGCCGGACTAGCGACTACGAGCAGTACTTC.

V usage is TRBV21-1 and J usage is TRBJ2-7; the D segment call TRBD2 is taken from the table without a DNA check. TRBV21-1 is a listed pseudogene. The CDR3 is 11 amino acids. The CDR3, as DNA: TGTGCCAGCAACACGGACTGGGAGCAGTACTTC. The encoded protein is CASNTDWEQYF.

V and J are TRBV5-6 and TRBJ1-3; D is perhaps TRBD1 (6 bases). The CDR3 is 18 amino acids. Looked up from germline, CDR1 is SGHDT and CDR2 is YYEEEE. V dropped 2 bases and J dropped 4 bases, with 22 bases sitting between them. CDR3 coding DNA: TGTGCCAGCAGCTTACTGTTCACGACAGGAACGCCCGGAAACACCATATATTTT. Encoded protein: CASSLLFTTGTPGNTIYF.

The gene calls are TRBV15 and TRBJ2-1; 7 bases are a match to TRBD2. Germline V gives CDR1 LNHNV, CDR2 YYDKDF (reference sequence). There are 17 residues in the CDR3. The V segment lost 7 bases and the J segment 0 bases; nucleotides outside the gene matches: 12. In DNA, the CDR3 is TGTGCCACCAATCTTATACAAGCGGGGAGCTCCTACAATGAGCAGTTCTTC. This codes for CATNLIQAGSSYNEQFF.

V is TRBV11-1 and J is TRBJ2-2; 9 bases map to TRBD2. This CDR3 contains 16 residues. V gave up 6 bases and J gave up 4 bases; unmatched junction bases: 9. The V gene's germline CDR1 is SGHAT and CDR2 FQDESV (reference sequence). The CDR3 loop is CASRKDLAGLTGELFF. CDR3 DNA: TGTGCCAGCAGGAAGGATCTAGCGGGACTCACCGGGGAGCTGTTTTTT.

The J gene is TRBJ2-7, the V gene TRBV5-5, with 7 bases lining up with TRBD1. The CDR3 spans 15 residues. V lost 3 bases to trimming and J lost 2 bases; unmatched junction nucleotides: 8. The germline V gene encodes CDR1 SGHKS and CDR2 YYEKEE (reference sequence). CDR3 nucleotide sequence: TGTGCCAGCAGCTCGCCCCAGGGGGTACCCTACGAGCAGTACTTC. Amino acids: CASSSPQGVPYEQYF.

This chain connects TRBV7-9 to TRBJ2-5, with TRBD2 as a possible D gene (5 bases). Deletions cut 2 bases from V and 1 base from J, with 8 bases between. The germline V gene has CDR1 SEHNR and CDR2 FQNEAQ (reference sequence). The CDR3 totals 14 residues. The CDR3 region has the DNA TGTGCCAGCAGCTTACTAGCTCCCCAAGAGACCCAGTACTTC. It yields the protein CASSLLAPQETQYF.

J is TRBJ2-7 and V is TRBV7-2; a possible D gene is TRBD1 (7 bases). CDR1 SGHTA and CDR2 FQGNSA come from the germline V gene. The CDR3 loop spans 13 amino acids. The ends were cut back, 1 base at V and 9 bases at J, with 13 bases in the middle. The CDR3, as DNA: TGTGCCAGCAGCTTAGTGAGGGGGCGGGGGCAGTACTTC. This codes for CASSLVRGRGQYF.

V usage is TRBV7-9 and J usage is TRBJ2-2, with TRBD2 matching 8 bases. The germline V gene encodes CDR1 SEHNR and CDR2 FQNEAQ (reference sequence). The trim removed 3 bases at V and 7 bases at J, leaving 7 bases unmatched. CDR3 length: 15 amino acids. CDR3 sequence: CASSFPGRAIGELFF. The CDR3 nucleotides are TGTGCCAGCAGCTTTCCCGGGAGGGCGATCGGGGAGCTGTTTTTT.

The V gene is TRBV30, the J gene TRBJ1-5; no definite D call. CDR1 and CDR2 (germline): GTSNPN, SVGIG (reference sequence). The V and J ends lost 2 bases and 11 bases respectively, with 19 bases between them. The CDR3 is 14 residues long. CDR3 in DNA: TGTGCCTGGAGTAACGATTGGGAGAGCGGAGCCCAGCATTTT. Protein: CAWSNDWESGAQHF.

In DNA, the CDR3 is TGTGCCAGCAGTCTACAGGGGGAATACTACGAGCAGTACTTC. It codes for CASSLQGEYYEQYF. The rearrangement links TRBV28 to TRBJ2-7; 8 bases are shared with TRBD1. Germline-derived CDR1 and CDR2 are MDHEN and SYDVKM. This CDR3 spans 14 amino acids. Unmatched junction bases numbered 6, after V lost 5 bases and J lost 3 bases.

This chain links TRBV6-5 with TRBJ2-7; 9 bases agree with TRBD1. The CDR3 contains 12 residues. The germline V gene has CDR1 MNHEY and CDR2 SVGAGI. The V and J ends lost 7 bases and 4 bases, in that order; junction bases with no gene match: 2. CDR3 coding DNA: TGTGCCAGCACTGGACAGGGGTACGAGCAGTACTTC. Translating gives CASTGQGYEQYF.